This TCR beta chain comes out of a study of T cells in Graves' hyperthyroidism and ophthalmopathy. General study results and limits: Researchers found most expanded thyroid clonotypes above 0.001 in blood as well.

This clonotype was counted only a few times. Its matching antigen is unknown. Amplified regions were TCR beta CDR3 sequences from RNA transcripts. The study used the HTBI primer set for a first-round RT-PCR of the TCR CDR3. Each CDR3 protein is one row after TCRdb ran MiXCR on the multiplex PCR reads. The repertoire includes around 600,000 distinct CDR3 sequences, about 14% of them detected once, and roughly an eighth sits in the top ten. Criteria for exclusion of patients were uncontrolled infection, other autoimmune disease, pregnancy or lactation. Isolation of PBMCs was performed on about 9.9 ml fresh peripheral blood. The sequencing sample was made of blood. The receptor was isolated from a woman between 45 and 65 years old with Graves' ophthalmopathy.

This CDR3 reads CASSLAGRGDYGYTF. Written as DNA, the CDR3 is TGTGCCAGCAGCTTAGCGGGCCGGGGGGACTATGGCTACACCTTC. This chain links TRBV7-8 with TRBJ1-2; the D gene is possibly TRBD1 (5 bases). Germline V gene lookup returns CDR1 SGHVS and CDR2 FQNEAQ. The CDR3 has 15 amino acids. Trimming pared 0 bases from V and 3 bases from J, leaving 11 bases between.